This record covers a single T cell receptor (beta chain). Sequencing used immunoSEQ multiplex PCR; TCRdb keeps in-frame clones, though not all of them. This sample carries tens of thousands of clones, 92% of them seen once, and the ten largest clones take 1.5% to 1.7%. The sample belongs to a study of T cell changes during pregnancy in multiple sclerosis. V was cut by 1 base and J by 1 base, with 13 bases left in between. The CDR3 covers 16 residues. Per germline, CDR1 SGHNT and CDR2 YYREEE (reference sequence). This chain links TRBV5-4 with TRBJ2-3, with TRBD1 as a possible D gene (5 bases). The clonotype comes from a female donor with multiple sclerosis, enrolled in a pregnancy study. Sequenced here: peripheral blood, sampled in the first trimester of pregnancy. CDR3 DNA: TGTGCCAGCAGCTTGTATCAGGGTTTGGGCACAGATACGCAGTATTTT. Protein sequence: CASSLYQGLGTDTQYF. Combining the CDR3 with reference TRBV5-4 and TRBJ2-3 gives the whole variable domain ETGVTQSPTHLIKTRGQQVTLRCSSQSGHNTVSWYQQALGQGPQFIFQYYREEENGRGNFPPRFSGLQFPNYSSELNVNALELDDSALYLCASSLYQGLGTDTQYFGPGTRLTVL.